This note documents a single T cell receptor (beta chain) sequence. Its antigen is not identified. From the 5' RACE reads, TCRdb called clonotypes with MiXCR, one entry per CDR3 protein. The sample carries some 270,000 distinct CDR3 sequences, approximately 8.3% recorded once. Among all donors, each was a healthy Caucasian. The data were obtained in a study of identical twins. Study-wide results and limits: Partial confounding of zero-insertion analyses by invariant MAIT and iNKT cells was possible. Out-of-frame TCR alpha sharing in monozygotic twins exceeded recombination model predictions.

With V trimmed by 5 bases and J by 4 bases, 10 bases remained unmatched. This CDR3 has 15 residues. Germline values: CDR1 SEHNR, CDR2 FQNEAQ (reference sequence). These data also featured in a second study, about yellow fever vaccine responses in identical twins.

The rearrangement joins TRBV7-9 to TRBJ2-7, with 8 bases identical to TRBD1. The sample consisted of CD8+ T cells sorted from blood. This sequence was found in a young woman in good health. CDR3: CASSARQGPTYEQYF. Here the CDR3 DNA reads TGTGCCAGCAGCGCCCGACAGGGGCCCACGTACGAGCAGTACTTC.